This TCR beta chain is from a study of blood T cell repertoires in COVID-19. Authors' analysis steps: How many nucleated cells were present was estimated from reference gene primer amplification. TCRdb's copy holds only in-frame clones and misses some; the assay was immunoSEQ multiplex PCR. The V and J calls and clone size are taken from that table; D and trimming were inferred from the DNA. The sample contains roughly 100,000 clones, approximately 78% of which appear only once. Germline V lookup: CDR1 SGHDT, CDR2 YYEEEE. V lost 3 bases to trimming and J lost 1 base; unmatched junction nucleotides: 13. There are 18 residues in the CDR3.

The receptor comes from a man aged 60 to 75 with active or convalescent COVID-19. Input material: peripheral blood. The gene calls are TRBV5-6 and TRBJ2-3; TRBD1 matches at 8 bases. The CDR3 spells CASSWGGQGPYGTDTQYF. DNA for the CDR3: TGTGCCAGCAGCTGGGGTGGACAGGGCCCCTACGGCACAGATACGCAGTATTTT.